One sample yielded the 9 T cell receptor beta chains listed below, sequenced in a study of blood T cell repertoires in COVID-19. Sequenced by immunoSEQ multiplex PCR; TCRdb stores in-frame clones only, minus some. The repertoire has almost 400,000 clones, approximately 90% of them found once; the top ten carry more than 0.85%. The material sequenced was PBMCs or T cells enriched from blood (not recorded which). The receptors originated from a woman younger than 45 with acute COVID-19.

V usage is TRBV2 and J usage is TRBJ1-5, with D maybe TRBD1 (5 bases). Germline V CDR1 and CDR2: SNHLY, FYNNEI. The germline V and J ends were trimmed by 4 bases and 7 bases, with 14 bases remaining between them. CDR3 length: 14 residues. The DNA for the CDR3 is TGTGCCAGCAGTGGCCCTGCGGGACTACAGCCCCAGCATTTT. Translation gives CASSGPAGLQPQHF. Filled out from reference TRBV2 and TRBJ1-5, the complete variable domain reads EPEVTQTPSHQVTQMGQEVILRCVPISNHLYFYWYRQILGQKVEFLVSFYNNEISEKSEIFDDQFSVERPDGSNFTLKIRSTKLEDSAMYFCASSGPAGLQPQHFGDGTRLSIL.

The rearrangement joins TRBV6-5 to TRBJ1-2, with D uncertain. V lost 0 bases and J 0 bases, leaving 8 bases between the germline ends. Looked up from germline, CDR1 is MNHEY and CDR2 is SVGAGI. The CDR3 has 15 amino acids. The CDR3 nucleotides are TGTGCCAGCAGTTACTCCACGGGAGCTAACTATGGCTACACCTTC. Translated: CASSYSTGANYGYTF.

The chain carries TRBV5-1 and TRBJ2-2, with a possible D match to TRBD1 (6 bases). The CDR3 covers 15 residues. Trimming stripped 0 bases from V and 4 bases from J, with 10 bases between. The V gene's germline CDR1 is SGHRS and CDR2 YFSETQ. The CDR3: CASSLGEQGTGELFF. CDR3 nucleotide sequence: TGCGCCAGCAGCTTGGGGGAACAGGGCACCGGGGAGCTGTTTTTT.

The genes are TRBV9 and TRBJ1-3, with TRBD1 identical over 8 bases. J was trimmed by 1 base and V by 3 bases; bases with no gene match: 9. This CDR3 is built from 17 residues. CDR1 SGDLS and CDR2 YYNGEE come from the germline V gene. CDR3 sequence reads: CASSAKTGVGSGNTIYF. The CDR3 bases are TGTGCCAGCAGCGCTAAGACAGGGGTTGGTTCTGGAAACACCATATATTTT.

The chain combines TRBV7-3 with TRBJ2-7, with D hard to call. This CDR3 has 13 amino acids. V lost 1 base and J lost 6, with 10 bases in between. CDR1 is SGHTA and CDR2 is FQGTGA in the germline V gene. In DNA, the CDR3 is TGTGCCAGCAGCTTAATGCCAGTTACCGAGCAGTACTTC. Translation gives CASSLMPVTEQYF. Full variable domain (outside the CDR3, taken from reference TRBV7-3 and TRBJ2-7): GAGVSQTPSNKVTEKGKYVELRCDPISGHTALYWYRQSLGQGPEFLIYFQGTGAADDSGLPNDRFFAVRPEGSVSTLKIQRTERGDSAVYLCASSLMPVTEQYFGPGTRLTVT.

This clone was counted at least ten times. This rearrangement joins TRBV2 to TRBJ1-6; 9 bases line up with TRBD1. CDR3 length: 15 residues. Germline V lookup: CDR1 SNHLY, CDR2 FYNNEI. V gave up 7 bases and J gave up 5 bases; unmatched junction bases: 6. As DNA, the CDR3 is TGTGCCAGCATGTGGACAGGGGTGAATAATTCACCCCTCCACTTT. It encodes CASMWTGVNNSPLHF.

This clone was detected only once. The CDR3 DNA is TGTGCCAGCAGTGGGGACAGGGGTTGGGAGCAGTACTTC. Its translation is CASSGDRGWEQYF. This sequence joins TRBV7-2 and TRBJ2-7; 10 positions match TRBD1. The trim removed 6 bases at V and 7 bases at J, leaving 6 bases unmatched. Per the germline V gene, CDR1 is SGHTA and CDR2 is FQGNSA. The CDR3 is 13 amino acids.

J is TRBJ1-1 and V is TRBV12-3 or TRBV12-4; TRBD1 is a possible D gene (6 bases). The CDR3 runs to 13 residues. Trimming stripped 3 bases from V and 7 bases from J, with 12 bases between. The CDR3 DNA follows: TGTGCCAGCAGTTTCCGGGGGGCTCTTGAAGCTTTCTTT. Its translation is CASSFRGALEAFF.

This clone was seen only once. J is TRBJ1-1 and V is TRBV6-5, with unresolved D. The germline V gene has CDR1 MNHEY and CDR2 SVGAGI. V dropped 2 bases and J dropped 0 bases, with 10 bases sitting between them. This CDR3 contains 15 residues. CDR3 residues: CASSYVDSVNTEAFF. CDR3 bases: TGTGCCAGCAGTTACGTGGACTCCGTGAACACTGAAGCTTTCTTT.